The source of this T cell receptor beta chain is a study of T cell repertoires in cytomegalovirus infection. TCRdb analysed the reads with MiXCR anew, one entry per CDR3 protein. The sample records around 570,000 distinct CDR3 sequences, about 40% being singletons. In regard to this clonotype: Its target is not known.

Germline values: CDR1 GTSNPN, CDR2 SVGIG (reference sequence). The CDR3 runs 14 residues. Trimming pared 0 bases from V and 4 bases from J, leaving 10 bases between. The chain couples TRBV30 to TRBJ1-5; tentatively, D is TRBD1 (5 bases). This clonotype was sampled from a human donor in good health (CMV status not recorded). Some clones in this sample may be carry-over from other donors' samples. Sequenced material: cultured PBMCs, taken from culture after CMV antigen stimulation. The CDR3 region is CAWSVGLGNQPQHF. The CDR3 DNA reads TGTGCCTGGAGTGTGGGGCTGGGGAATCAGCCCCAGCATTTT.